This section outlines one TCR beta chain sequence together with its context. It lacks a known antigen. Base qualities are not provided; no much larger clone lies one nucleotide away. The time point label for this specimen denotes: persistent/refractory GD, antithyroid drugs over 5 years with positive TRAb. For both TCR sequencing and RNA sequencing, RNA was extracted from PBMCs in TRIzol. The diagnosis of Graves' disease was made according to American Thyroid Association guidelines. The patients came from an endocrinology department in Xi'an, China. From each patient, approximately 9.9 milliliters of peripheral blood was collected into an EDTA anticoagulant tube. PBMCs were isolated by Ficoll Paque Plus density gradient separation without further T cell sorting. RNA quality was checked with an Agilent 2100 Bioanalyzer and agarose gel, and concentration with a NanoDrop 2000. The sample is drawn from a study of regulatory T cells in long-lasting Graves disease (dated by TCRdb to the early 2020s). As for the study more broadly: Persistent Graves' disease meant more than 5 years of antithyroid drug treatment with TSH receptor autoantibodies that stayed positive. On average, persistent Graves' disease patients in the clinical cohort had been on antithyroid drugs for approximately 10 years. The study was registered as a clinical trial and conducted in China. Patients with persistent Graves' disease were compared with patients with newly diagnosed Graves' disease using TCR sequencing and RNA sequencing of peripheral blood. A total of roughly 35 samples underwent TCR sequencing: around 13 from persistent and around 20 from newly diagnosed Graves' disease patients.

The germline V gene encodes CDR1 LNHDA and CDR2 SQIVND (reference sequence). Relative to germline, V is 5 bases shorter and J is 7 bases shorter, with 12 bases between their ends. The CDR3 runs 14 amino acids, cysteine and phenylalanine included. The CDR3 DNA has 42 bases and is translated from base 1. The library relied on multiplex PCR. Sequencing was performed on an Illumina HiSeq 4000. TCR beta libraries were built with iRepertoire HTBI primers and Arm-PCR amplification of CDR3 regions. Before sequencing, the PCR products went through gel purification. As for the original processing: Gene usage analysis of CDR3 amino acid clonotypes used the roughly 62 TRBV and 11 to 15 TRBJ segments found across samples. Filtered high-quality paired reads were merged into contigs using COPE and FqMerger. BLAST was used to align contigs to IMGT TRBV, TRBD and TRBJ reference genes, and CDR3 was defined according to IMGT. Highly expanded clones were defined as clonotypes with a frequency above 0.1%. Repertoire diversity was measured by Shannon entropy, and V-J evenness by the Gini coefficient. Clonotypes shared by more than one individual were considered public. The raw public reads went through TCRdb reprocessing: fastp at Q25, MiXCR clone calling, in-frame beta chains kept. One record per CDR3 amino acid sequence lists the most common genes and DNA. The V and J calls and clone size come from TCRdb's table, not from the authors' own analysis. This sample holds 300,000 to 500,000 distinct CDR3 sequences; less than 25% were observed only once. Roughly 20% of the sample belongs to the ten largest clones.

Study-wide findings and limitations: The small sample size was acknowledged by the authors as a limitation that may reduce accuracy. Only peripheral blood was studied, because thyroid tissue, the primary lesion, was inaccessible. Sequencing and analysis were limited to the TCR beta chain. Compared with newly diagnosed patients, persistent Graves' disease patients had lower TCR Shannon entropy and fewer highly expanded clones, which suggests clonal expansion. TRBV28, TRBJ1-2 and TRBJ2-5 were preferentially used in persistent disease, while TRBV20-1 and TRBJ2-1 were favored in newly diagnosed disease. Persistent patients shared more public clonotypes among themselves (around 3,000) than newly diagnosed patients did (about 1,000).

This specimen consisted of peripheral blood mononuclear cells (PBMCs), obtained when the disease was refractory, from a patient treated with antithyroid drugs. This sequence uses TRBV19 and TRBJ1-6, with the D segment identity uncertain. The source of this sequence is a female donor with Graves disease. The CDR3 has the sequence CASSPVTWNSPLHF. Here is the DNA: TGTGCCAGTAGTCCAGTCACTTGGAATTCACCCCTCCACTTT.